This T cell receptor beta chain was sequenced in a study of monozygotic twins with inflammatory bowel disease. Whole-study results and caveats: Healthy twins shared more clonotypes with others than IBD patients, most markedly active ones. The authors note that differing immunosuppressive treatments may have added variability to patient repertoires. Whereas healthy co-twins had higher TCRbeta diversity (inverse Simpson), IBD patients had lower diversity.

No DNA is given; TCRdb re-called the 5' RACE reads and lists each CDR3 protein once. This repertoire includes 140,000 to 150,000 distinct CDR3 sequences. On this clonotype: Its antigen remains unknown.

The CDR3 spans 14 residues. The germline CDR1 and CDR2 sequences are KGHDR and SFDVKD. The J gene is TRBJ1-1, the V gene TRBV24-1; the TRBD1 assignment by TCRdb is unverifiable without DNA. The source material was blood. This receptor was obtained from a human donor with ulcerative colitis or Crohn's disease, or a healthy co-twin of an affected twin (not recorded which). CDR3 in amino acids: CATSDFGRGTEAFF.